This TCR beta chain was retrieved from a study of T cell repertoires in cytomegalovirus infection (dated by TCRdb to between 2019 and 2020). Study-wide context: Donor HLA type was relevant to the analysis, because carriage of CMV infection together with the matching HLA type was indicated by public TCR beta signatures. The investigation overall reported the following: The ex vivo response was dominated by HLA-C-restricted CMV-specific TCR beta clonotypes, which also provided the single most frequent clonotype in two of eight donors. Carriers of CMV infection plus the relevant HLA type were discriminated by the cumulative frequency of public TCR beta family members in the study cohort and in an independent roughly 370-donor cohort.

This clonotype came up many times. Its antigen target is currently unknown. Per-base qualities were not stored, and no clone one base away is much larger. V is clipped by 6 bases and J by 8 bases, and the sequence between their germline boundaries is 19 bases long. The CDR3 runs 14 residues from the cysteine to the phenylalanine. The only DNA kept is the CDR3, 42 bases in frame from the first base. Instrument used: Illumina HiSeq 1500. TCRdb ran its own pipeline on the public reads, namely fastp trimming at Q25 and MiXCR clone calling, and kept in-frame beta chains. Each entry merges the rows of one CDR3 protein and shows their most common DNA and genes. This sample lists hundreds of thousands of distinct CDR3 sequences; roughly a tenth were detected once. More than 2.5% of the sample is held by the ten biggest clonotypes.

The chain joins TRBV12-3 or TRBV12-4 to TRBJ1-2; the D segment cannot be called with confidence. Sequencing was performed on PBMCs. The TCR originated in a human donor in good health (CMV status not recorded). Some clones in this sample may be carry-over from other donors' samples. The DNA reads TGTGCCAGCAGCCCTCCCTTGGGTCTGTACGGCTACACCTTC. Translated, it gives CASSPPLGLYGYTF.